The present TCR beta chain was sequenced within a study of blood T cell repertoires in COVID-19. The repertoire was sequenced with immunoSEQ multiplex PCR; TCRdb's copy has only in-frame clones and lacks some. Among 300,000 to 450,000 clones listed, 85% were seen once. The CDR3 length is 14 residues. Trimming left V 6 bases short and J 10 bases short, with 19 bases between. Germline lookup yields CDR1 MNHEY and CDR2 SVGAGI. This TCR came from a woman younger than 35 with acute or convalescent COVID-19. Sequencing was done on a sample of peripheral blood. The chain combines TRBV6-5 with TRBJ2-1; maybe TRBD2 (6 bases). The DNA of the CDR3 is TGTGCCAGCAGAGTGTCTGGGGGGAATCGGGAGCAGTTCTTC. This gives the protein CASRVSGGNREQFF.